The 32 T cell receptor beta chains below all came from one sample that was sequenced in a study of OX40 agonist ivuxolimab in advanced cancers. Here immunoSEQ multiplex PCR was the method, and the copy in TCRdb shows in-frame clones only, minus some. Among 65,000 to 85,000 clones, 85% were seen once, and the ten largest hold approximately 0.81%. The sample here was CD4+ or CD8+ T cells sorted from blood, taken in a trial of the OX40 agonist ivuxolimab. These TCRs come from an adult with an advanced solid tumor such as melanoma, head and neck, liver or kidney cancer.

CDR3 protein: CASSGIQGDEQYF. In DNA form, the CDR3 reads TGTGCCAGCTCAGGAATACAGGGTGACGAGCAGTACTTC. The rearrangement links TRBV18 to TRBJ2-7, with D possibly being TRBD1 (6 bases). The CDR3 extends over 13 amino acids. Trimming cost V 5 bases and J 5 bases, with 13 bases left between them. CDR1 KGHSH and CDR2 LQKENI come from the germline V gene.

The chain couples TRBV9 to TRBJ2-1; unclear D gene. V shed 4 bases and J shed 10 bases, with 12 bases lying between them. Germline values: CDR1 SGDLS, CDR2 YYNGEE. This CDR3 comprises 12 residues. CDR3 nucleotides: TGTGCCAGCAGCCTCCCCCAGCAGGAGCAGTTCTTC. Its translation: CASSLPQQEQFF. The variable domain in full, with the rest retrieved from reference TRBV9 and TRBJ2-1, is DSGVTQTPKHLITATGQRVTLRCSPRSGDLSVYWYQQSLDQGLQFLIQYYNGEERAKGNILERFSAQQFPDLHSELNLSSLELGDSALYFCASSLPQQEQFFGPGTRLTVL.

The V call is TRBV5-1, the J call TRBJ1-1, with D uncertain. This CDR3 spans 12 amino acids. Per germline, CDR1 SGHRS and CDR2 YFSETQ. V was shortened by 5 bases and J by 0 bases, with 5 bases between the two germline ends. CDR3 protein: CASRTVNTEAFF. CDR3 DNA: TGCGCCAGCAGGACGGTGAACACTGAAGCTTTCTTT.

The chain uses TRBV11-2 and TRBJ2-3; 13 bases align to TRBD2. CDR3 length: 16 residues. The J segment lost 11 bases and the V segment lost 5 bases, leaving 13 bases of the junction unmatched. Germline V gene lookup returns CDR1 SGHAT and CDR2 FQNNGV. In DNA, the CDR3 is TGTGCCAGCAGCCTATCACTAGCGGGGGGGCATAGCGGGCAGTATTTT. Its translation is CASSLSLAGGHSGQYF.

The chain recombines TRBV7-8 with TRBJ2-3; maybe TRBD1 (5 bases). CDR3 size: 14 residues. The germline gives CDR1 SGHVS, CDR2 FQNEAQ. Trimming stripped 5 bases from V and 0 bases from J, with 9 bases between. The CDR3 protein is CASSPDSSTDTQYF. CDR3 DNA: TGTGCCAGCAGCCCAGACAGTAGCACAGATACGCAGTATTTT.

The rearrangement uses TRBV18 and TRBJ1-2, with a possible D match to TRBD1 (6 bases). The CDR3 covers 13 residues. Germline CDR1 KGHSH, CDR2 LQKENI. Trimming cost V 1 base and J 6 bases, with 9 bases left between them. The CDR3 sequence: CASSPQAGDGYTF. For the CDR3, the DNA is TGTGCCAGCTCACCACAGGCAGGGGATGGCTACACCTTC.

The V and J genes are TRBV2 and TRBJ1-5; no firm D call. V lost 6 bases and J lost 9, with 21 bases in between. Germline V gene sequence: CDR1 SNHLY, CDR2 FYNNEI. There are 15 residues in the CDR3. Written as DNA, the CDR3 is TGTGCCAGCAGCCTTGGAGGCACTTCGGGCAGGCCCCAGCATTTT. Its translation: CASSLGGTSGRPQHF.

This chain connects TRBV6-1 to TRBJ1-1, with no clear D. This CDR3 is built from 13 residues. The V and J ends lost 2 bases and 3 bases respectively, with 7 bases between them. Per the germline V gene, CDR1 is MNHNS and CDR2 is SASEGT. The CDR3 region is CASSEHTDTEAFF. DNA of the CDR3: TGTGCCAGCAGTGAACATACAGACACTGAAGCTTTCTTT.

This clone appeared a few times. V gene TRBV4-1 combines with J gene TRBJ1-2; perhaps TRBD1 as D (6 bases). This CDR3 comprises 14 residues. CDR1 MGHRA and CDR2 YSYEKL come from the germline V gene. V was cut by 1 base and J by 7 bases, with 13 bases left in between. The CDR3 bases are TGCGCCAGCAGCCAAGGCCCAGGGGCAGTTGGCTACACCTTC. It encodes CASSQGPGAVGYTF.

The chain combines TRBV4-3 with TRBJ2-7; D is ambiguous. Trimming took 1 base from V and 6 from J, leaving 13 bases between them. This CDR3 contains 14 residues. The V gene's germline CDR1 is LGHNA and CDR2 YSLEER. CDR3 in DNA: TGCGCCAGCAGCCAAGCTACCTCTTCGGGCGAGCAGTACTTC. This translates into CASSQATSSGEQYF.

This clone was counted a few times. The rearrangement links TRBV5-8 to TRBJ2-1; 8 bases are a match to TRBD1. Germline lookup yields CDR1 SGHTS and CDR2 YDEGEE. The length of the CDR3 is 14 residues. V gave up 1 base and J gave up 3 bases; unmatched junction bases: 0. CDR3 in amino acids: CASSLTGGYNEQFF. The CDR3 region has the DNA TGTGCCAGCAGCTTGACAGGGGGCTACAATGAGCAGTTCTTC.

CDR3 in amino acids: CASSYRTFQETQYF. The CDR3, as DNA: TGTGCCAGCAGCTACAGGACCTTCCAAGAGACCCAGTACTTC. The rearrangement joins TRBV7-2 to TRBJ2-5; D might be TRBD1 (5 bases). The CDR3 has 14 residues. CDR1 is SGHTA, CDR2 FQGNSA, per germline. V was trimmed by 4 bases and J by 1 base, leaving 10 bases between them.

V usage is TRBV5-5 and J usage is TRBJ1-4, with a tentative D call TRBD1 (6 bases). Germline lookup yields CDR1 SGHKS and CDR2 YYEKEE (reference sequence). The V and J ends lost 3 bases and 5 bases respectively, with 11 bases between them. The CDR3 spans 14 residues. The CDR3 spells CASSSTGPNEKLFF. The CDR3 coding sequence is TGTGCCAGCAGCTCGACAGGTCCCAATGAAAAACTGTTTTTT.

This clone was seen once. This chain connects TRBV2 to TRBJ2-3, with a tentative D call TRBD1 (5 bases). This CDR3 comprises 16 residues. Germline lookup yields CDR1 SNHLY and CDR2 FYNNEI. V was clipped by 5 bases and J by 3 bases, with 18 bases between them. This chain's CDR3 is CASSPGASARTDTQYF. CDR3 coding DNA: TGTGCCAGCAGTCCTGGGGCCTCGGCGAGAACAGATACGCAGTATTTT. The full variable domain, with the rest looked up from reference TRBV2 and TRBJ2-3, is EPEVTQTPSHQVTQMGQEVILRCVPISNHLYFYWYRQILGQKVEFLVSFYNNEISEKSEIFDDQFSVERPDGSNFTLKIRSTKLEDSAMYFCASSPGASARTDTQYFGPGTRLTVL.

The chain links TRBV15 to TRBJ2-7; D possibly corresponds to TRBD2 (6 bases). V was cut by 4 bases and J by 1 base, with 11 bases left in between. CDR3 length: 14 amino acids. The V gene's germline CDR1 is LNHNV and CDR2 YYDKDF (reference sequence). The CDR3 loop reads CATSNGGSSYEQYF. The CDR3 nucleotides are TGTGCCACCAGCAACGGGGGTTCTTCCTACGAGCAGTACTTC.

CDR3 DNA: TGTGCCAGTAGTATAAGAGGGGATGGCTACACCTTC. It translates to CASSIRGDGYTF. This chain uses TRBV19 with TRBJ1-2, with a weak D call TRBD1 (5 bases). The CDR3 sequence is 12 residues long. V was trimmed by 2 bases and J by 6 bases, leaving 7 bases between them. Per germline, CDR1 LNHDA and CDR2 SQIVND (reference sequence).

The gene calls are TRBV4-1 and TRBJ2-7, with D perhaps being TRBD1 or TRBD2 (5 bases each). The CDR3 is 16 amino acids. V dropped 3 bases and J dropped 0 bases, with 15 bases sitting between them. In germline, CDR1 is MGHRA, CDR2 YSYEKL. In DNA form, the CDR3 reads TGCGCCAGCAGCCAGGGGACGGGGCCTATCTCCTACGAGCAGTACTTC. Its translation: CASSQGTGPISYEQYF.

CDR3 region: CASSQDPPRSASGNTIYF. DNA of the CDR3: TGCGCCAGCAGCCAAGACCCCCCGCGGAGTGCCTCTGGAAACACCATATATTTT. The chain recombines TRBV4-1 with TRBJ1-3; D unclear. The CDR3 has 18 amino acids. From germline, CDR1 is MGHRA and CDR2 YSYEKL. The ends were cut back, 0 bases at V and 0 bases at J, with 15 bases in the middle.

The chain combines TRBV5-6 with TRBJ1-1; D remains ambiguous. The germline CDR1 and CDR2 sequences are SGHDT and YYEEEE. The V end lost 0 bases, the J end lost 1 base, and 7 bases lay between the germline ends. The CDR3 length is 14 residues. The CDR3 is CASSLGLSNTEAFF. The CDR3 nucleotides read TGTGCCAGCAGCTTGGGCCTCTCGAACACTGAAGCTTTCTTT.

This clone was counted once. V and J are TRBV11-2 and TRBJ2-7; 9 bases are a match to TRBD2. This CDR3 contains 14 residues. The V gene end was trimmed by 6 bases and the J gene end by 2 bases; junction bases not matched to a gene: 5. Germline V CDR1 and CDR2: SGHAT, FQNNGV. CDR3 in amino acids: CASSPTSGPYEQYF. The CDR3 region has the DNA TGTGCCAGCAGTCCGACTAGCGGACCCTACGAGCAGTACTTC.

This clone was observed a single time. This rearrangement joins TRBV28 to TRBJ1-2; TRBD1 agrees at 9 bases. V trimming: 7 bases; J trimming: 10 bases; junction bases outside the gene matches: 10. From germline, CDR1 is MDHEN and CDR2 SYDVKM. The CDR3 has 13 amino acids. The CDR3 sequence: CASTLKTGGLYTF. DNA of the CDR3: TGTGCCAGCACCCTCAAAACAGGGGGCCTCTACACCTTC.

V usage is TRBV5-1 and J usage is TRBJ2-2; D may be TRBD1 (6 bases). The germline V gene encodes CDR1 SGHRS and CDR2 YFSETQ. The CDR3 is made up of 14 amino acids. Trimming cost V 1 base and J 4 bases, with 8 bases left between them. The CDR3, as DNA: TGCGCCAGCAGCTTGCAGACAGGCACCGGGGAGCTGTTTTTT. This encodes CASSLQTGTGELFF.

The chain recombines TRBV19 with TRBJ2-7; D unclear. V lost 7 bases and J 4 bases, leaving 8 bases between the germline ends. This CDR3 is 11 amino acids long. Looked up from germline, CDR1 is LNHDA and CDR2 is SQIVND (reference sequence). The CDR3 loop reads CASKNTYEQYF. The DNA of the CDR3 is TGTGCCAGTAAAAATACATACGAGCAGTACTTC.

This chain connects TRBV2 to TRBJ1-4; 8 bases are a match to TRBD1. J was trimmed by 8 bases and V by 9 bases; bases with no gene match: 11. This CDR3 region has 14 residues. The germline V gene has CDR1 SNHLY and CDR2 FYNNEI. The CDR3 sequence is CASGETGVREKLFF. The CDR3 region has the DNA TGTGCCAGTGGAGAGACAGGGGTACGGGAAAAACTGTTTTTT.

The CDR3 region has the DNA TGTGCCAGCAGTGATCCTGGACGTAACCGGGGGACTGAAGCTTTCTTT. Amino acids: CASSDPGRNRGTEAFF. The rearrangement links TRBV6-1 to TRBJ1-1; TRBD1 might be the D (5 bases). Trimming left V 3 bases short and J 5 bases short, with 19 bases between. Germline CDR1 and CDR2: MNHNS and SASEGT. This CDR3 spans 16 amino acids.

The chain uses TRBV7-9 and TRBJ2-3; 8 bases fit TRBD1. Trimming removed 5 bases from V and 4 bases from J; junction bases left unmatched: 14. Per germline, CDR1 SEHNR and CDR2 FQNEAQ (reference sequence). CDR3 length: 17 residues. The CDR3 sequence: CASSPLSGGIFPDTQYF. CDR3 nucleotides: TGTGCCAGCAGCCCATTATCAGGGGGCATATTCCCAGATACGCAGTATTTT.

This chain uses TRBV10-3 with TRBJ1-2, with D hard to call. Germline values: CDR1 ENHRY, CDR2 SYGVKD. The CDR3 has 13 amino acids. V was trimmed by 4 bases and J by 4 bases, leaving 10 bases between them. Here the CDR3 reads CAISVPTIYGYTF. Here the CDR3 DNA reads TGTGCCATCAGTGTGCCCACGATCTATGGCTACACCTTC.

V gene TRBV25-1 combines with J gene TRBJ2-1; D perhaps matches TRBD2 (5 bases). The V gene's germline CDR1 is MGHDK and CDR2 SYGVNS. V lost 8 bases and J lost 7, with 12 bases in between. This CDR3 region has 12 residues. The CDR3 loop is CASSLARNEQFF. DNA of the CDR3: TGTGCCAGCTCCCTAGCAAGGAATGAGCAGTTCTTC.

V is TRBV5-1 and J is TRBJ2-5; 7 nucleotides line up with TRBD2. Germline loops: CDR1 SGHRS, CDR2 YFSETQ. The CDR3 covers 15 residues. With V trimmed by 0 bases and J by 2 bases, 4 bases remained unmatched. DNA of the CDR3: TGCGCCAGCAGCTTGGCCAACGGGGGGCAAGAGACCCAGTACTTC. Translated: CASSLANGGQETQYF.

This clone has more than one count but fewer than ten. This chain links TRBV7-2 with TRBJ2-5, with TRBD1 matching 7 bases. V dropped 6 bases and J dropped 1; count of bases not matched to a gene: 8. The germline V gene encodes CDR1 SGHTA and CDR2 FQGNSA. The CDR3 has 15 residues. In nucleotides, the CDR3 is TGTGCCAGCAGGTTAACCCGGGACAGCCAAGAGACCCAGTACTTC. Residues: CASRLTRDSQETQYF.

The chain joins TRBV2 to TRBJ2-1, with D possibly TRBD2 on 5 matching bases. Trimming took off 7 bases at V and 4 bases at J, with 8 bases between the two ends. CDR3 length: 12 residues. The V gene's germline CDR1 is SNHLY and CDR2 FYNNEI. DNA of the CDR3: TGTGCCAGCAAAACTAGGTACAATGAGCAGTTCTTC. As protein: CASKTRYNEQFF.

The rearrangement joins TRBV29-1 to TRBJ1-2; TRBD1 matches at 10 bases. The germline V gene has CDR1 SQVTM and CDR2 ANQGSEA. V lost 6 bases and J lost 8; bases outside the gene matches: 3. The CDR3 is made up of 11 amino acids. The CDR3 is CSVGTGEGYTF. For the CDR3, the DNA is TGCAGCGTAGGGACAGGGGAGGGCTACACCTTC.